The 16 T cell receptor beta chains reported below all come from one sample, sequenced in a study of T cell repertoires in cytomegalovirus infection (dated by TCRdb to between 2017 and 2020). These receptors have no known antigen. The reads were generated on an Illumina HiSeq 1500. In-frame beta chains were kept once TCRdb had trimmed the public reads at Q25 with fastp and called clones with MiXCR. One record per CDR3 amino acid sequence lists the most common genes and DNA. For this sample the table gives 900,000 to 950,000 distinct CDR3 sequences, of which 30% to 40% were detected only once. Over 10% of the sample goes to the ten largest clones. According to the study, the label for this sample's treatment or condition signals: in vitro stimulation with specific CMV peptide epitopes to enrich CMV-specific T cells. This sample comprised cultured CD8+ T cells from PBMCs, obtained from culture after CMV antigen stimulation. These receptors came from a human donor in good health (CMV status not recorded). Some clones in this sample may be carry-over from other donors' samples.

The gene calls are TRBV25-1 and TRBJ1-1; tentative D call: TRBD1 (6 bases). Trimming cost V 0 bases and J 0 bases, with 8 bases left between them. The germline V gene encodes CDR1 MGHDK and CDR2 SYGVNS. CDR3 length: 15 amino acids. CDR3 in amino acids: CASSEYKGVNTEAFF. DNA for the CDR3: TGTGCCAGCAGTGAATATAAGGGGGTGAACACTGAAGCTTTCTTT.

The CDR3: CASTPRAGGVTEAFF. The CDR3 DNA reads TGTGCCAGCACCCCTAGGGCGGGGGGCGTCACTGAAGCTTTCTTT. The chain is built from TRBV6-2 or TRBV6-3 and TRBJ1-1, with D possibly being TRBD1 (6 bases). Germline V gives CDR1 MNHEY, CDR2 SVGEGT. The CDR3 sequence is 15 residues long. V was trimmed by 7 bases and J by 4 bases, leaving 19 bases between them.

This chain links TRBV19 with TRBJ2-1, with unresolved D. From germline, CDR1 is LNHDA and CDR2 SQIVND (reference sequence). The CDR3 sequence is 15 residues long. The germline V and J ends were trimmed by 6 bases and 0 bases, with 12 bases remaining between them. CDR3 region: CASSWGSSSYNEQFF. The DNA for the CDR3 is TGTGCCAGTAGCTGGGGATCCAGCTCCTACAATGAGCAGTTCTTC. The complete variable domain, with remaining parts taken from reference TRBV19 and TRBJ2-1, reads DGGITQSPKYLFRKEGQNVTLSCEQNLNHDAMYWYRQDPGQGLRLIYYSQIVNDFQKGDIAEGYSVSREKKESFPLTVTSAQKNPTAFYLCASSWGSSSYNEQFFGPGTRLTVL.

The CDR3 loop reads CASRAGGYYEQYF. The DNA of the CDR3 is TGCGCCAGCAGGGCGGGGGGATACTACGAGCAGTACTTC. The chain combines TRBV10-2 with TRBJ2-7, with TRBD2 matching 8 bases. The CDR3 length is 13 residues. V lost 6 bases to trimming and J lost 3 bases; unmatched junction nucleotides: 4. Germline lookup yields CDR1 WSHSY and CDR2 SAAADI.

This clonotype was observed a few times. This chain connects TRBV10-3 to TRBJ2-7; possible D gene TRBD1, 5 bases. The ends were cut back, 0 bases at V and 1 base at J, with 13 bases in the middle. The CDR3 extends over 16 amino acids. Germline values: CDR1 ENHRY, CDR2 SYGVKD. The DNA for the CDR3 is TGTGCCATCAGTGAGTCGGGGTCAGGGATTTCCTACGAGCAGTACTTC. Translation: CAISESGSGISYEQYF.

In this sample, this clonotype turned up a few times. The CDR3 reads CACQQRGGVNTGELFF. The CDR3 bases are TGTGCCTGCCAGCAACGGGGCGGGGTGAACACCGGGGAGCTGTTTTTT. The rearrangement links TRBV19 to TRBJ2-2, with D perhaps TRBD2 (6 bases). Between the trimmed V and J ends, which lost 11 bases and 1 base, there was a span of 20 bases. The CDR3 length is 16 residues. Germline V gene data show CDR1 as LNHDA and CDR2 as SQIVND (reference sequence). The full variable domain, in which reference TRBV19 and TRBJ2-2 provide the parts outside the CDR3, is DGGITQSPKYLFRKEGQNVTLSCEQNLNHDAMYWYRQDPGQGLRLIYYSQIVNDFQKGDIAEGYSVSREKKESFPLTVTSAQKNPTAFYLCACQQRGGVNTGELFFGEGSRLTVL.

V gene TRBV5-1 combines with J gene TRBJ2-5; 8 bases line up with TRBD1. This CDR3 comprises 15 residues. J gave up 3 bases and V 1 base, and 5 bases lay outside the gene matches. Germline V gives CDR1 SGHRS, CDR2 YFSETQ. CDR3 sequence: CASSLWQGAEETQYF. CDR3 DNA sequence: TGCGCCAGCAGCTTGTGGCAGGGGGCGGAAGAGACCCAGTACTTC.

This chain joins TRBV10-3 and TRBJ2-1, with a weak D call TRBD2 (5 bases). CDR3 length equals 14 residues. Germline assignment: CDR1 ENHRY and CDR2 SYGVKD. V lost 0 bases to trimming and J lost 13 bases, with 16 bases between them. The CDR3 coding sequence is TGTGCCATCAGTGAGTCAGGGCAGGTGGGAGATCAGTTCTTC. Translating it yields CAISESGQVGDQFF.

The chain links TRBV7-9 to TRBJ2-7; the D call may be TRBD1 or TRBD2 (6 bases each). Per the germline V gene, CDR1 is SEHNR and CDR2 is FQNEAQ (reference sequence). The V end was cut by 4 bases, the J end by 4 bases, with 14 bases between. This CDR3 is built from 14 residues. DNA for the CDR3: TGTGCCAGCAGCTCTCCCGGGGGCAGGTACGAGCAGTACTTC. It specifies CASSSPGGRYEQYF.

This chain uses TRBV7-6 with TRBJ1-2, with 8 nucleotides matching TRBD1. The CDR3 sequence is 15 residues long. CDR1 and CDR2 (germline): SGHVS, FNYEAQ. The trim removed 6 bases at V and 0 bases at J, leaving 6 bases unmatched. The CDR3 is CASSSDREANYGYTF. The CDR3 DNA is TGTGCCAGCAGTTCGGACAGGGAGGCTAACTATGGCTACACCTTC.

Only a few counts were recorded for this clonotype. This rearrangement joins TRBV7-9 to TRBJ2-1; the match to TRBD1 covers 7 bases. The CDR3 consists of 13 residues. Trimming took 10 bases from V and 0 from J; bases not matched to a gene: 3. Per the germline V gene, CDR1 is SEHNR and CDR2 is FQNEAQ (reference sequence). The CDR3 DNA reads TGTGCCACCGGGGACAGCTCCTACAATGAGCAGTTCTTC. Translated: CATGDSSYNEQFF.

The chain joins TRBV4-1 to TRBJ1-1; D is undetermined. Looked up from germline, CDR1 is MGHRA and CDR2 is YSYEKL. The CDR3 runs to 14 residues. The V end was cut by 1 base, the J end by 4 bases, with 10 bases between. This CDR3 reads CASSQALMGTEAFF. The CDR3 nucleotides read TGCGCCAGCAGCCAAGCCCTCATGGGCACTGAAGCTTTCTTT.

This clonotype was observed once. The chain joins TRBV10-1 to TRBJ1-1; tentative D call: TRBD1 (5 bases). Trimming pared 6 bases from V and 1 base from J, leaving 12 bases between. The germline V gene encodes CDR1 WNHNN and CDR2 SYGVQD (reference sequence). The CDR3 contains 14 residues. Here the CDR3 reads CASSAVRANTEAFF. As DNA, the CDR3 is TGCGCCAGCAGCGCTGTCAGGGCGAACACTGAAGCTTTCTTT.

This rearrangement joins TRBV7-9 to TRBJ1-1; D may be TRBD1 (5 bases). V was clipped by 3 bases and J by 7 bases, with 12 bases between them. There are 13 residues in the CDR3. Germline V gives CDR1 SEHNR, CDR2 FQNEAQ (reference sequence). The CDR3 here is CASSFGRVIEAFF. As DNA, the CDR3 is TGTGCCAGCAGCTTCGGCAGGGTGATTGAAGCTTTCTTT.

This clonotype was detected many times. Sequence at one end of the junction differs from germline and may be a read error. The chain employs TRBV7-7 and TRBJ2-1; D unclear. Germline V gene lookup returns CDR1 SSHAT and CDR2 FNYEAQ (reference sequence). The CDR3 contains 12 residues. The CDR3 DNA follows: TGTGCTAGCAGCTTAAATAACGATGAGCAGTTCTTC. Protein: CASSLNNDEQFF.

The chain recombines TRBV4-1 with TRBJ2-7; D perhaps matches TRBD2 (6 bases). V gave up 3 bases and J gave up 5 bases, with 11 bases separating them. Germline-derived CDR1 and CDR2 are MGHRA and YSYEKL. This CDR3 has 13 amino acids. The CDR3 region has the DNA TGCGCCAGCAGCCAGGGTCCGGGGGACGAGCAGTACGTC. Translating it yields CASSQGPGDEQYV.